The entry below describes one TCR beta chain. In the original workflow: From reference gene primer amplification, estimates of nucleated cell counts were derived. Clones were sequenced by immunoSEQ multiplex PCR, and TCRdb holds only the in-frame ones, with some missing. V and J calls and clone size follow that table, whereas D and trimming were derived from the DNA. The sample yields 90,000 to 100,000 clones, approximately 82% seen once. The data were obtained in a study of blood T cell repertoires in COVID-19. For the study at large: Samples representing acute and convalescent COVID-19 were sourced from the United States, Italy and Spain. T cells, B-cell-depleted T cells, or PBMCs provided the cDNA or gDNA that served as material.

The origin of this receptor is a man between 60 and 75 years old with acute or convalescent COVID-19. Material for sequencing was peripheral blood.

This chain's CDR3 is CASRTSAEQFF. The CDR3 DNA reads as TGTGCCAGCAGGACTAGCGCTGAGCAGTTCTTC. The chain has TRBV25-1 and TRBJ2-1; 8 bases match TRBD2. The V gene end was trimmed by 6 bases and the J gene end by 9 bases; junction bases not matched to a gene: 1. The CDR3 has 11 amino acids. Germline-derived CDR1 and CDR2 are MGHDK and SYGVNS.